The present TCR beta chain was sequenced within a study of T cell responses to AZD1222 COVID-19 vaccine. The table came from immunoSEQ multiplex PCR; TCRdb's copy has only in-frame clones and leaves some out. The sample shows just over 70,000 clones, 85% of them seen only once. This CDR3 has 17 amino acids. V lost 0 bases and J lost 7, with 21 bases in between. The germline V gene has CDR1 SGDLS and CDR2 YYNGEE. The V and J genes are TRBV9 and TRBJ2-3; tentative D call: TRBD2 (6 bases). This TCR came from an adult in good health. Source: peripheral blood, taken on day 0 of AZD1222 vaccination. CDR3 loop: CASSVAGSPLLGHTQYF. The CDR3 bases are TGTGCCAGCAGCGTAGCCGGGAGCCCCCTTCTGGGCCATACGCAGTATTTT. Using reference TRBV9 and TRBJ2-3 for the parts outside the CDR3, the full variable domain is DSGVTQTPKHLITATGQRVTLRCSPRSGDLSVYWYQQSLDQGLQFLIQYYNGEERAKGNILERFSAQQFPDLHSELNLSSLELGDSALYFCASSVAGSPLLGHTQYFGPGTRLTVL.